What follows are 23 T cell receptor beta chains derived from one specimen sequenced in a study of T-cell memory formation after mild COVID-19. TCRdb used MiXCR to reprocess the 5' RACE reads, holding one entry per CDR3 protein. This table holds fewer than 300,000 distinct CDR3 sequences, 16% found once. The sample was PBMCs or a T cell subset sorted from them (not recorded which). These receptors were taken from a man younger than 35 who had mild COVID-19 (a few samples of this study predate the infection). Cell type and time point are not known.

This clonotype was seen more than once but under ten times. The J gene is TRBJ1-1, the V gene TRBV5-1, with 9 bases matching TRBD1. The J segment lost 1 base and the V segment lost 5 bases, leaving 6 bases of the junction unmatched. The germline gives CDR1 SGHRS, CDR2 YFSETQ. This CDR3 has 15 amino acids. The CDR3 protein is CASRQQGAANTEAFF. CDR3 bases: TGCGCCAGCAGACAACAGGGGGCGGCGAACACTGAAGCTTTCTTT.

The rearrangement joins TRBV20-1 to TRBJ2-7, with D uncertain. The CDR3 has 13 residues. V was clipped by 0 bases and J by 2 bases, with 8 bases between them. From germline, CDR1 is DFQATT and CDR2 SNEGSKA (reference sequence). The CDR3 region is CSARETPTYEQYV. CDR3 bases: TGCAGTGCTAGAGAAACCCCCACCTACGAGCAGTACGTC.

This clonotype was seen a handful of times. The chain uses TRBV7-2 and TRBJ2-5, with TRBD1 matching 8 bases. V lost 4 bases to trimming and J lost 5 bases; unmatched junction nucleotides: 15. This CDR3 is 17 amino acids long. In germline, CDR1 is SGHTA, CDR2 FQGNSA. CDR3 nucleotides: TGTGCCAGCAGCTCACCGCGAACTTTGGACAGGGTGGAGACCCAGTACTTC. Translating gives CASSSPRTLDRVETQYF.

This clonotype was detected only a few times. The V and J genes are TRBV20-1 and TRBJ1-2; D uncertain. Trimming removed 1 base at V and 2 bases at J, with 8 bases between. Germline lookup yields CDR1 DFQATT and CDR2 SNEGSKA (reference sequence). The CDR3 totals 13 residues. The CDR3 loop reads CSARVLGNYGYTF. CDR3 DNA sequence: TGCAGTGCTAGAGTATTGGGGAACTATGGCTACACCTTC.

The rearrangement joins TRBV7-6 to TRBJ2-7; 10 positions agree with TRBD1. CDR3 size: 13 residues. The germline gives CDR1 SGHVS, CDR2 FNYEAQ. The J segment lost 5 bases and the V segment lost 6 bases, leaving 4 bases of the junction unmatched. The CDR3 DNA reads TGTGCCAGCAGGGGGACAGGGGTTGACGAGCAGTACTTC. Protein sequence: CASRGTGVDEQYF. The variable domain in full, with the rest retrieved from reference TRBV7-6 and TRBJ2-7, is GAGVSQSPRYKVTKRGQDVALRCDPISGHVSLYWYRQALGQGPEFLTYFNYEAQQDKSGLPNDRFSAERPEGSISTLTIQRTEQRDSAMYRCASRGTGVDEQYFGPGTRLTVT.

At least ten counts were recorded for this clonotype. In DNA form, the CDR3 reads TGCAGTGCTAGAGATCCCAGCGGGGCGTACAATGAGCAGTTCTTC. Amino acids: CSARDPSGAYNEQFF. V usage is TRBV20-1 and J usage is TRBJ2-1; 7 bases align to TRBD2. Germline V gives CDR1 DFQATT, CDR2 SNEGSKA (reference sequence). This CDR3 contains 15 residues. Unmatched junction bases numbered 6, after V lost 0 bases and J lost 4 bases.

In its sample, this clonotype was seen many times. V and J are TRBV12-3 or TRBV12-4 and TRBJ2-7, with 10 bases fitting TRBD1. This CDR3 has 16 amino acids. J was trimmed by 5 bases and V by 6 bases; bases with no gene match: 13. As DNA, the CDR3 is TGTGCCAGCAGGATCATAGACAGGGGGCGGAGTAACGAGCAGTACTTC. Protein product: CASRIIDRGRSNEQYF.

The chain uses TRBV28 and TRBJ2-5, with TRBD2 identical over 12 bases. CDR3 length: 17 residues. Trimming at V came to 7 bases and at J to 1 base, leaving 10 bases not matched to a gene. Germline CDR1 and CDR2: MDHEN and SYDVKM. CDR3 sequence (DNA): TGTGCCAGCACTTCTCTAGCGGGGGGGCGTAGCCAAGAGACCCAGTACTTC. Its protein product is CASTSLAGGRSQETQYF. Full variable domain (outside the CDR3, taken from reference TRBV28 and TRBJ2-5): DVKVTQSSRYLVKRTGEKVFLECVQDMDHENMFWYRQDPGLGLRLIYFSYDVKMKEKGDIPEGYSVSREKKERFSLILESASTNQTSMYLCASTSLAGGRSQETQYFGPGTRLLVL.

This clonotype was picked up a small number of times. V is TRBV28 and J is TRBJ2-2; D uncertain. V was trimmed by 3 bases and J by 0 bases, leaving 8 bases between them. Germline V gives CDR1 MDHEN, CDR2 SYDVKM. CDR3 size: 15 residues. CDR3 coding DNA: TGTGCCAGCAGTTTGATCTCCTCGAACACCGGGGAGCTGTTTTTT. The encoded protein is CASSLISSNTGELFF.

This clonotype has only a few counts. The genes are TRBV7-3 and TRBJ2-1, with 7 positions matching TRBD1. Germline CDR1 reads SGHTA; CDR2 reads FQGTGA. Losses at the gene ends were 1 base for V and 6 bases for J; bases not matched to a gene: 3. The CDR3 runs 14 residues. CDR3 coding DNA: TGTGCCAGCAGCTTAATGGGACAGAGCAATGAGCAGTTCTTC. Translated: CASSLMGQSNEQFF.

This clonotype has more than one count but fewer than ten. This chain links TRBV4-1 with TRBJ1-2; D might be TRBD1 (5 bases). CDR1 and CDR2 from the germline V gene are MGHRA and YSYEKL. The length of the CDR3 is 15 residues. Trimming removed 1 base from V and 7 bases from J, with 16 bases in between. This chain's CDR3 is CASSQGRWGTFGYTF. CDR3 sequence (DNA): TGCGCCAGCAGCCAAGGAAGATGGGGGACCTTTGGCTACACCTTC.

This clonotype came up a few times. This sequence joins TRBV28 and TRBJ2-7; tentatively, D is TRBD2 (7 bases). The CDR3 is 14 amino acids. Trimming stripped 4 bases from V and 5 bases from J, with 15 bases between. The germline V gene encodes CDR1 MDHEN and CDR2 SYDVKM. The CDR3 sequence is CASSYIGGADEQYV. The CDR3 region has the DNA TGTGCCAGCAGTTATATAGGGGGGGCTGACGAGCAGTACGTC.

V and J are TRBV7-8 and TRBJ2-4, with TRBD1 identical over 8 bases. Germline CDR1 SGHVS, CDR2 FQNEAQ. J gave up 1 base and V 1 base, and 12 bases lay outside the gene matches. The CDR3 runs 19 residues. The CDR3 is CASSLGFLTRQGAKNIQYF. The CDR3 DNA sequence: TGTGCCAGCAGCTTAGGATTTCTGACGCGACAGGGGGCCAAAAACATTCAGTACTTC.

This clonotype was observed a few times. V is TRBV20-1 and J is TRBJ1-5; the D gene is possibly TRBD1 (6 bases). This CDR3 has 13 amino acids. In germline, CDR1 is DFQATT, CDR2 SNEGSKA (reference sequence). V lost 3 bases and J 7 bases, leaving 13 bases between the germline ends. The CDR3 region is CSASGQFVQPQHF. Here the CDR3 DNA reads TGCAGTGCTAGCGGACAGTTCGTCCAGCCCCAGCATTTT.

The CDR3 region has the DNA TGCGCCAGCAGCCAAGAGACTAGCTCTGGGGCCAACGTCCTGACTTTC. It specifies CASSQETSSGANVLTF. The chain uses TRBV4-3 and TRBJ2-6; D is possibly TRBD2 (6 bases). The germline gives CDR1 LGHNA, CDR2 YSLEER. Trimming shortened V by 0 bases and J by 0 bases, and 6 bases separated the two germline ends. The CDR3 covers 16 residues.

V gene TRBV6-2 or TRBV6-3 combines with J gene TRBJ2-1; TRBD2 agrees at 9 bases. After removal of 2 bases from V and 6 bases from J, the junction contained 5 bases not matched to a gene. The germline gives CDR1 MNHEY, CDR2 SVGEGT. The CDR3 runs to 15 residues. CDR3 in DNA: TGTGCCAGCAGTTACGGGGTAGCGGGGGCCAATGAGCAGTTCTTC. Translation: CASSYGVAGANEQFF.

The chain couples TRBV19 to TRBJ1-6; D might be TRBD1 (6 bases). This CDR3 is 16 amino acids long. The V and J ends lost 3 bases and 7 bases respectively, with 16 bases between them. Germline values: CDR1 LNHDA, CDR2 SQIVND (reference sequence). The CDR3 bases are TGTGCCAGTAGTATCCTCGGTGACAGGCTAAATTCACCCCTCCACTTT. The encoded protein is CASSILGDRLNSPLHF.

At least ten counts were recorded for this clonotype. The rearrangement links TRBV20-1 to TRBJ2-7; 12 bases are shared with TRBD2. CDR1 and CDR2 (germline): DFQATT, SNEGSKA (reference sequence). CDR3 length: 16 residues. V shed 6 bases, J shed 4 bases, and the junction held 13 bases outside the gene matches. This CDR3 reads CSAARPTSGGLYEQYF. The CDR3, as DNA: TGCAGTGCGGCCCGGCCTACTAGCGGGGGGCTGTACGAGCAGTACTTC.

This clonotype was seen a few times. The chain joins TRBV6-2 or TRBV6-3 to TRBJ2-2; D gene ambiguous. With 8 bases removed from V and 5 bases from J, the gap between germline ends came to 9 bases. CDR3 length: 12 residues. Per the germline V gene, CDR1 is MNHEY and CDR2 is SVGEGT. The CDR3 bases are TGTGCCAGCGGCCCCCTTACCGGGGAGCTGTTTTTT. This codes for CASGPLTGELFF.

This clonotype showed up many times. The chain combines TRBV11-2 with TRBJ2-3; 7 bases map to TRBD1. Germline trimming cut 5 bases from V and 1 base from J; bases unmatched to any gene: 3. CDR1 SGHAT and CDR2 FQNNGV come from the germline V gene. The CDR3 totals 14 residues. CDR3: CASSIGQGTDTQYF. CDR3 DNA sequence: TGTGCCAGCAGCATCGGACAGGGCACAGATACGCAGTATTTT. Filled out from reference TRBV11-2 and TRBJ2-3, the complete variable domain reads EAGVAQSPRYKIIEKRQSVAFWCNPISGHATLYWYQQILGQGPKLLIQFQNNGVVDDSQLPKDRFSAERLKGVDSTLKIQPAKLEDSAVYLCASSIGQGTDTQYFGPGTRLTVL.

This clonotype was seen only a few times. The chain employs TRBV18 and TRBJ2-3, with 7 bases lining up with TRBD2. Germline CDR1 is KGHSH and CDR2 is LQKENI. This CDR3 spans 15 amino acids. The V segment lost 3 bases and the J segment 5 bases; nucleotides outside the gene matches: 8. The CDR3 nucleotides are TGTGCCAGCTCACCCAGAAGCGGGGCTGGAGATACGCAGTATTTT. It codes for CASSPRSGAGDTQYF.

This clonotype appeared once. V usage is TRBV7-9 and J usage is TRBJ2-3; D is uncertain. The V end was cut by 1 base, the J end by 0 bases, with 11 bases between. CDR1 and CDR2 (germline): SEHNR, FQNEAQ (reference sequence). This CDR3 has 16 amino acids. CDR3: CASSLEGWRSTDTQYF. The CDR3, as DNA: TGTGCCAGCAGCTTAGAGGGCTGGAGAAGCACAGATACGCAGTATTTT.

This clonotype has a count of ten or more. J is TRBJ1-1 and V is TRBV6-6; TRBD1 matches 8 bases. The V and J ends lost 5 bases and 1 base, in that order; junction bases with no gene match: 9. CDR3 length: 16 residues. CDR1 and CDR2 from the germline V gene are MNHNY and SVGAGI (reference sequence). CDR3 in DNA: TGTGCCAGCAGTCCCCCGACAGGGGATGGGAACACTGAAGCTTTCTTT. This sequence encodes CASSPPTGDGNTEAFF.